This T cell receptor (beta chain) emerged from a study of blood T cell repertoires in COVID-19. V lost 4 bases and J lost 1; bases outside the gene matches: 5. The V gene's germline CDR1 is MDHEN and CDR2 SYDVKM. The CDR3 contains 15 residues. Using immunoSEQ multiplex PCR, the repertoire was profiled, and TCRdb retains in-frame clones only, with some absent. The sample comprises 90,000 to 140,000 clones, around 76% of which are singletons, and less than 20% rests with the top ten. The sequenced sample consisted of peripheral blood. The chain recombines TRBV28 with TRBJ2-7; 9 bases are a match to TRBD1. The source of this sequence is a woman in her seventies with acute or convalescent COVID-19. For the CDR3, the DNA is TGTGCCAGCAGTTGGACAGGGGAGGGGTCCTACGAGCAGTACTTC. Translating gives CASSWTGEGSYEQYF.